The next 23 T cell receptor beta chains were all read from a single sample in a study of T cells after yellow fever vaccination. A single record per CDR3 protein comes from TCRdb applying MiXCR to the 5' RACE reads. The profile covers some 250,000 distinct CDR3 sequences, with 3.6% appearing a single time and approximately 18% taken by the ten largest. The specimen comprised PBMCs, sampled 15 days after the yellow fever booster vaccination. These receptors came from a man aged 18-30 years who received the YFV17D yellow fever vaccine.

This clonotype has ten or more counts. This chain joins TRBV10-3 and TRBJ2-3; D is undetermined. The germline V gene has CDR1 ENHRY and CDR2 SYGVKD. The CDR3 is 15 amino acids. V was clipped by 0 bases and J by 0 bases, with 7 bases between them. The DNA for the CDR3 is TGTGCCATCAGTGAGTCGGCGTTGAGCACAGATACGCAGTATTTT. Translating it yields CAISESALSTDTQYF.

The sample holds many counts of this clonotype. The CDR3 protein is CASSQVFGAGGYEQYF. DNA of the CDR3: TGTGCCAGCAGCCAAGTTTTCGGGGCAGGGGGCTACGAGCAGTACTTC. J is TRBJ2-7 and V is TRBV4-2, with 7 bases matching TRBD1. V shed 1 base, J shed 3 bases, and the junction held 9 bases outside the gene matches. The CDR3 extends over 16 amino acids. From germline, CDR1 is LGHNA and CDR2 YNFKEQ.

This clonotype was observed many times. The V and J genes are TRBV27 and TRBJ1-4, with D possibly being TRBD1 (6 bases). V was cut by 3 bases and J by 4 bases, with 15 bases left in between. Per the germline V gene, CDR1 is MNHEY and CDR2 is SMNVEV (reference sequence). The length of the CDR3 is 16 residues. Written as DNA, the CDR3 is TGTGCCAGCAGTTTCTTCCGGGGGGCAAATAATGAAAAACTGTTTTTT. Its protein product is CASSFFRGANNEKLFF.

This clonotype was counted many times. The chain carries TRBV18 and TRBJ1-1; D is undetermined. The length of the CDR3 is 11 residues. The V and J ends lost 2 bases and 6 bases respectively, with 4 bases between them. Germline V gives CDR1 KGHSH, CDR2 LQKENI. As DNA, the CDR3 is TGTGCCAGCTCACCATCCGCTGAAGCTTTCTTT. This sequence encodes CASSPSAEAFF. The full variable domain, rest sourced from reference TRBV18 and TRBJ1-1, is NAGVMQNPRHLVRRRGQEARLRCSPMKGHSHVYWYRQLPEEGLKFMVYLQKENIIDESGMPKERFSAEFPKEGPSILRIQQVVRGDSAAYFCASSPSAEAFFGQGTRLTVV.

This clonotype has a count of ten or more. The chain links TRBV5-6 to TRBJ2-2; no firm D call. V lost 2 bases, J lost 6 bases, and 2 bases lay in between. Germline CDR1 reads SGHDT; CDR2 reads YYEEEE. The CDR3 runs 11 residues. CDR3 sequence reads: CASSLSGELFF. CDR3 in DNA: TGTGCCAGCAGCTTATCCGGGGAGCTGTTTTTT.

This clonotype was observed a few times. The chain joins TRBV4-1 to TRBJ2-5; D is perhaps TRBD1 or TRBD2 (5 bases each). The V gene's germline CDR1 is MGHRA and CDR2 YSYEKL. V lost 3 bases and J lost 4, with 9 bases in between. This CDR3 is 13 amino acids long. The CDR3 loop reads CASSHIGGETQYF. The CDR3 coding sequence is TGCGCCAGCAGCCACATTGGGGGAGAGACCCAGTACTTC.

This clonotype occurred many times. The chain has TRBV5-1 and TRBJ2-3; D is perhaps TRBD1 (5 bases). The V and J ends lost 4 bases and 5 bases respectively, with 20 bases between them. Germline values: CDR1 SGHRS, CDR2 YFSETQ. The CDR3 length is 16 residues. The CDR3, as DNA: TGCGCCAGCAGCCCGGAAGGGCGGCAGGGTGTAGATACGCAGTATTTT. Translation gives CASSPEGRQGVDTQYF.

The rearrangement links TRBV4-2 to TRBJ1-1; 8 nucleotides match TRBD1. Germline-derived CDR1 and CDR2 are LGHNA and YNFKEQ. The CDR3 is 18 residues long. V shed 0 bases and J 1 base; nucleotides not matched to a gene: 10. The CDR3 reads CASSQDPGSGGRNTEAFF. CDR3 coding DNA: TGTGCCAGCAGCCAAGATCCAGGGTCAGGGGGCCGGAACACTGAAGCTTTCTTT.

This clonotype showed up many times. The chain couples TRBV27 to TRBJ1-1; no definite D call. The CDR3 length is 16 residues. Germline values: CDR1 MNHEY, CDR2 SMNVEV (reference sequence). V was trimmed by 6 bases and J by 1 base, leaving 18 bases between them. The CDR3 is CASRPSYSFRNTEAFF. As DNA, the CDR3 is TGTGCCAGCAGACCCTCCTACAGCTTCAGGAACACTGAAGCTTTCTTT.

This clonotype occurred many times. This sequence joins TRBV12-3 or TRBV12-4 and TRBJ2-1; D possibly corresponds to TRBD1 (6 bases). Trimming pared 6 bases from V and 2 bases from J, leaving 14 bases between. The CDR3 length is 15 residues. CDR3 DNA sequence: TGTGCCAGCAGCCCTATGGGGGCGGCCTACAATGAGCAGTTCTTC. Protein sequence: CASSPMGAAYNEQFF.

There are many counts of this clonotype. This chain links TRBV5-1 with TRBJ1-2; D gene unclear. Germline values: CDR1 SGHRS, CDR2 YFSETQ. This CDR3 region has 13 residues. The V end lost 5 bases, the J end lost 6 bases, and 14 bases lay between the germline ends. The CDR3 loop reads CASRPSVVDGYTF. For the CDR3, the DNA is TGCGCCAGCAGACCCAGTGTGGTGGATGGCTACACCTTC.

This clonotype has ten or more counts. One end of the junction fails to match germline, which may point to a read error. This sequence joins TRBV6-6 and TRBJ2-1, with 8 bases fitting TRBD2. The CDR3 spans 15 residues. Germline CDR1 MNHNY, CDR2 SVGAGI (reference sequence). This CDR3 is CASTYSGGPYNEQFF. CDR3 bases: TGTGCCAGCACTTACTCGGGGGGGCCCTACAATGAGCAGTTCTTC.

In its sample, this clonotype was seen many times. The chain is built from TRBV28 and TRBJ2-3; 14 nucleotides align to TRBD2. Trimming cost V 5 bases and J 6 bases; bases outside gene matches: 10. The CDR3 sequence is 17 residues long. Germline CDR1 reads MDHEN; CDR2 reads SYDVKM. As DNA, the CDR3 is TGTGCCAGCAGTCTCTCCGGGACTAGCGGGGGCTGGGATACGCAGTATTTT. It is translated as CASSLSGTSGGWDTQYF.

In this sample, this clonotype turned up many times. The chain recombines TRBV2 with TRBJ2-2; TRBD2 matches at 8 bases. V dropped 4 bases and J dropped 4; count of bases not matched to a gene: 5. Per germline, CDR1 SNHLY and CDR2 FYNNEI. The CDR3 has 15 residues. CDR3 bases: TGTGCCAGCAGTGCTAGCGGGTCTCTCACCGGGGAGCTGTTTTTT. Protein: CASSASGSLTGELFF.

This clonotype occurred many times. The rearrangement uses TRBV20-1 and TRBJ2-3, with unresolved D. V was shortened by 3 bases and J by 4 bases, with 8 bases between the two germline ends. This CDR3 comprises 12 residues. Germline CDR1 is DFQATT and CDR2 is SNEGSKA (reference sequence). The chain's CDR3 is CSASGSPDTQYF. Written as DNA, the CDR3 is TGCAGTGCTAGTGGTTCCCCAGATACGCAGTATTTT.

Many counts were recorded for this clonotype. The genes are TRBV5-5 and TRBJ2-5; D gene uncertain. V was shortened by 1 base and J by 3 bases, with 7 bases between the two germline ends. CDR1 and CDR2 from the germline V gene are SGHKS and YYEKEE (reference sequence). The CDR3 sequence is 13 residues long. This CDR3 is CASSLMVKETQYF. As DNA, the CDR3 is TGTGCCAGCAGCTTGATGGTAAAAGAGACCCAGTACTTC.

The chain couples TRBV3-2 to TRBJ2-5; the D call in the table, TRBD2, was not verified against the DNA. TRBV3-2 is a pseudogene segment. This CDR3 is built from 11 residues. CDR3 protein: CASIALGPEYF. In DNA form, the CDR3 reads TGTGCCAGCATCGCCTTAGGCCCGGAGTACTTC.

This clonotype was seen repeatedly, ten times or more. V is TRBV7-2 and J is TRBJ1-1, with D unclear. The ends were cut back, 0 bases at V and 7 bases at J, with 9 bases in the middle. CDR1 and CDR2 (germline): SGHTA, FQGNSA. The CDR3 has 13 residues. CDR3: CASSLALGFEAFF. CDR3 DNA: TGTGCCAGCAGCTTAGCGCTGGGGTTTGAAGCTTTCTTT.

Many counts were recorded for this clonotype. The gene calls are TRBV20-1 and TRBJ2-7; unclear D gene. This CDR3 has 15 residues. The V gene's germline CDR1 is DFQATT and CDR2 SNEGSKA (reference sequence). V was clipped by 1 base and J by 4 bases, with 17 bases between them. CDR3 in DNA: TGCAGTGCTAGAGGTCCGCAACAGCTGGCGTACGAGCAGTACTTC. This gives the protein CSARGPQQLAYEQYF.

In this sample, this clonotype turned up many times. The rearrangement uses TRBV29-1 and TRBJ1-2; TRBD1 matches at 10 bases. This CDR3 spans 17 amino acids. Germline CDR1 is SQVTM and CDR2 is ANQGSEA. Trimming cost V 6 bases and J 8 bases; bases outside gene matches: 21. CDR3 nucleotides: TGCAGCGTCCTCACGTGGGACAGGGGCCTTGGGGCGTGGGGCTACACCTTC. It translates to CSVLTWDRGLGAWGYTF.

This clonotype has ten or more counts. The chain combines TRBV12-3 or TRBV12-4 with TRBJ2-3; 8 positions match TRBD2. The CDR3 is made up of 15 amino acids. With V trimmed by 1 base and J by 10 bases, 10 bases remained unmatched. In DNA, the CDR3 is TGTGCCAGCAGTTTAGAAGCGGGGGCCCCTTTTGCGCAGTATTTT. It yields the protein CASSLEAGAPFAQYF.

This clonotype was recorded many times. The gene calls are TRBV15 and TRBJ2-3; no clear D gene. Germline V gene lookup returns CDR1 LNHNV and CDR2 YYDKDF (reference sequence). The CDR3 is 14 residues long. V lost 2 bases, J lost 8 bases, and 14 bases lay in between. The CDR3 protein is CATSRSVTKSTQYF. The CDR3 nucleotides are TGTGCCACCAGCAGAAGTGTGACGAAAAGTACGCAGTATTTT. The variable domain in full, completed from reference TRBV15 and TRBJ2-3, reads DAMVIQNPRYQVTQFGKPVTLSCSQTLNHNVMYWYQQKSSQAPKLLFHYYDKDFNNEADTPDNFQSRRPNTSFCFLDIRSPGLGDTAMYLCATSRSVTKSTQYFGPGTRLTVL.

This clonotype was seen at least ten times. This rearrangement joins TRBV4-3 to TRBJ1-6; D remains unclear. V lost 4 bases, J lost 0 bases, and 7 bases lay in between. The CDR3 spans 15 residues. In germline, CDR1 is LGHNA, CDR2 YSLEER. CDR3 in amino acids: CASSPGSSYNSPLHF. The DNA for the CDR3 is TGCGCCAGCAGCCCTGGGAGCTCCTATAATTCACCCCTCCACTTT.